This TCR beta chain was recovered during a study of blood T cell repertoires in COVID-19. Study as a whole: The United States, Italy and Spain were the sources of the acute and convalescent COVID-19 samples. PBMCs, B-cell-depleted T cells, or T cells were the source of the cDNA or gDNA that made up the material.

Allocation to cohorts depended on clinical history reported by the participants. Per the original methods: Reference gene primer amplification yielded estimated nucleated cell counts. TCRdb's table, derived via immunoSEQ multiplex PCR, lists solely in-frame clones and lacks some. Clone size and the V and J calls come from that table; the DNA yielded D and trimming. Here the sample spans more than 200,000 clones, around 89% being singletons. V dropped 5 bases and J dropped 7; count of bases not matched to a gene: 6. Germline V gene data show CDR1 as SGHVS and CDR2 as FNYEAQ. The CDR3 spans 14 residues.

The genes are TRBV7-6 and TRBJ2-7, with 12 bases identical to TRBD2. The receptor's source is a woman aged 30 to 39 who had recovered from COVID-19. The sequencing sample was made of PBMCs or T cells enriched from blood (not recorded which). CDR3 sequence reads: CASSQLAGGREQYF. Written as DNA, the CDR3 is TGTGCCAGCAGCCAACTAGCGGGAGGAAGAGAGCAGTACTTC.